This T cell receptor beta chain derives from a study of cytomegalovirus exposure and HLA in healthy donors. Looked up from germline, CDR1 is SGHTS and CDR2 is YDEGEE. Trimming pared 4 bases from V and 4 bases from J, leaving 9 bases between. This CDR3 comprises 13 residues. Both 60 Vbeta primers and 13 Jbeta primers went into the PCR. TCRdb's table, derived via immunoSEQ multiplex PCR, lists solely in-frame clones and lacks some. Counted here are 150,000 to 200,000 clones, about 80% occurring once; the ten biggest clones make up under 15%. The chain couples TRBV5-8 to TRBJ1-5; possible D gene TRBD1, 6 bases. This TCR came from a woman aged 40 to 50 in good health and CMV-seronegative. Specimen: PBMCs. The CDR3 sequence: CASSKDRNQPQHF. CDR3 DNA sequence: TGTGCCAGCAGCAAGGACAGAAATCAGCCCCAGCATTTT.